The clone carrying this TCR beta chain was seen only a few times. The data were obtained in a study of beta chain features in type 1 diabetes. The entirety of the isolated RNA underwent reverse transcription, so expressed TCRB transcripts were sequenced. Assay used: immunoSEQ multiplex PCR; TCRdb lists only in-frame clones, some missing. This sample has around 300,000 clones, with 7% to 9% found just once. The CDR3 runs to 16 residues. Germline V gene sequence: CDR1 KGHSH, CDR2 LQKENI. Trimming took 3 bases from V and 1 from J, leaving 15 bases between them. The chain recombines TRBV18 with TRBJ1-1, with D possibly matching TRBD1 (5 bases). The TCR sequence derives from a young woman in good health. The sequenced material came from central memory CD4+ T cells from blood. The CDR3 loop reads CASSPPGAQRNTEAFF. The DNA for the CDR3 is TGTGCCAGCTCACCTCCCGGGGCGCAGAGGAACACTGAAGCTTTCTTT.